This T cell receptor (beta chain) was recovered during a study of control samples from healthy donors and cancer patients. Trimming took off 0 bases at V and 3 bases at J, with 5 bases between the two ends. The CDR3 is 13 amino acids. Germline CDR1 and CDR2: LNHNV and YYDKDF (reference sequence). TCRdb's table, derived via immunoSEQ multiplex PCR, lists solely in-frame clones and lacks some. The sample lists some 30,000 clones, 87% occurring once. This chain connects TRBV15 to TRBJ1-2, with D hard to call. This sequence originates from a female donor with melanoma. The sample consisted of formalin-fixed, paraffin-embedded tissue. The CDR3 DNA reads as TGTGCCACCAGCAGAGAACGGGACTATGGCTACACCTTC. This gives the protein CATSRERDYGYTF.